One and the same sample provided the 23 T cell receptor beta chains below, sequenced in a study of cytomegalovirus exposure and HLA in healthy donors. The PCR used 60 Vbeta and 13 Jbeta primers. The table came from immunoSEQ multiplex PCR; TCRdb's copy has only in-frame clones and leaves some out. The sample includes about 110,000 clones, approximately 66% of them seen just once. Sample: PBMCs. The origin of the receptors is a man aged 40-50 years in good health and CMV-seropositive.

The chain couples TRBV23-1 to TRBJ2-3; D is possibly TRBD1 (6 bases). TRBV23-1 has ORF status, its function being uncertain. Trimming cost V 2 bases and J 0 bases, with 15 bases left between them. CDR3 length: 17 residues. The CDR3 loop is CASSQPGTPTSTDTQYF. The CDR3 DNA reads TGCGCCAGCAGTCAACCAGGGACACCAACTAGCACAGATACGCAGTATTTT.

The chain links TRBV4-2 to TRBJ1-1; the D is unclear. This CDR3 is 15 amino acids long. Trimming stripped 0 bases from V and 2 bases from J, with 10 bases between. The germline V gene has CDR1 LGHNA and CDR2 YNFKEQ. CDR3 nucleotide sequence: TGTGCCAGCAGCCAAGAATCGACACTTAACACTGAAGCTTTCTTT. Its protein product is CASSQESTLNTEAFF.

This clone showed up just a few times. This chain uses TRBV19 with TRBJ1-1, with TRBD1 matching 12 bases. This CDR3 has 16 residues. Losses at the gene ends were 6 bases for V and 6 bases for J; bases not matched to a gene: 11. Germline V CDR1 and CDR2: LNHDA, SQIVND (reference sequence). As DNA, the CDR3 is TGTGCCAGTAGCCCGCCCCCCGGGACAGGGGGCCCTGAAGCTTTCTTT. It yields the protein CASSPPPGTGGPEAFF. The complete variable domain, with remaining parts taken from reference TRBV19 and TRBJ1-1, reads DGGITQSPKYLFRKEGQNVTLSCEQNLNHDAMYWYRQDPGQGLRLIYYSQIVNDFQKGDIAEGYSVSREKKESFPLTVTSAQKNPTAFYLCASSPPPGTGGPEAFFGQGTRLTVV.

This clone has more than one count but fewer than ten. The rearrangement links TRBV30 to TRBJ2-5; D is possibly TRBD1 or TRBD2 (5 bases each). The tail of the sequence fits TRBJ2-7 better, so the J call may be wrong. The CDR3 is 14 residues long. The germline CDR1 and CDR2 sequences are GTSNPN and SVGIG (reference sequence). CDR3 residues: CAWSVGTPGGEQYF. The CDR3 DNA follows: TGTGCCTGGAGTGTAGGGACCCCTGGGGGCGAGCAGTACTTC.

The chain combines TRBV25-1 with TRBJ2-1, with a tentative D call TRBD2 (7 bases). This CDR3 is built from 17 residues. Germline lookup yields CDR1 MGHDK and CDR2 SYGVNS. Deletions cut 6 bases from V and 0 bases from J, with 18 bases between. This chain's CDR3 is CASSLREGGISYNEQFF. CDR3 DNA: TGTGCCAGCAGCCTAAGAGAGGGGGGGATCTCCTACAATGAGCAGTTCTTC. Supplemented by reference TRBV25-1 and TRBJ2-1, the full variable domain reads EADIYQTPRYLVIGTGKKITLECSQTMGHDKMYWYQQDPGMELHLIHYSYGVNSTEKGDLSSESTVSRIRTEHFPLTLESARPSHTSQYLCASSLREGGISYNEQFFGPGTRLTVL.

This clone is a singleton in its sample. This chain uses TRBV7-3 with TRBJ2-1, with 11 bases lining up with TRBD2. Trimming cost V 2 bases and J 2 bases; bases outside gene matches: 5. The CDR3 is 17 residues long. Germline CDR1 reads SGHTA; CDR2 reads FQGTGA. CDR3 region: CASSLSTSGSPYNEQFF. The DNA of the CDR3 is TGTGCCAGCAGCTTATCAACTAGCGGGAGCCCCTACAATGAGCAGTTCTTC.

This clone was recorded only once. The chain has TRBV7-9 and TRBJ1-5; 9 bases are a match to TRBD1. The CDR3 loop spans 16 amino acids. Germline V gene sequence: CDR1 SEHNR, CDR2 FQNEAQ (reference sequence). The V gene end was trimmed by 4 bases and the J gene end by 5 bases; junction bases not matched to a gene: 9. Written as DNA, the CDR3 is TGTGCCAGCAGCTCGCCGGACAGGGGCGCCGATCAGCCCCAGCATTTT. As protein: CASSSPDRGADQPQHF.

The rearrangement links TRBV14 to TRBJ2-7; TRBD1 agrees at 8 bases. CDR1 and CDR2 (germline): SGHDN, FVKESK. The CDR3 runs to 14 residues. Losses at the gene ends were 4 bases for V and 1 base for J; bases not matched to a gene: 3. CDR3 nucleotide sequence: TGTGCCAGCAGCCTTGGACAGGGATCCTACGAGCAGTACTTC. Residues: CASSLGQGSYEQYF.

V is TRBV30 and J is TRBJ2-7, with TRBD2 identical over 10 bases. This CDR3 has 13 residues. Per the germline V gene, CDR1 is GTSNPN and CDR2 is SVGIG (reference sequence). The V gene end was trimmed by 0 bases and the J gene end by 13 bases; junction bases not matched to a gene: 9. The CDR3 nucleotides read TGTGCCTGGAGTGTAGAAGCTGGGACTAGCGAATACTTC. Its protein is CAWSVEAGTSEYF.

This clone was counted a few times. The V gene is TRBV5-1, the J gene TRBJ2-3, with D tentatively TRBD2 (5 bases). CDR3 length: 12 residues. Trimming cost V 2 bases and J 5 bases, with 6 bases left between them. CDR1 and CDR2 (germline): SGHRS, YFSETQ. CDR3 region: CASSFAGDTQYF. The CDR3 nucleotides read TGCGCCAGCAGCTTCGCGGGAGATACGCAGTATTTT.

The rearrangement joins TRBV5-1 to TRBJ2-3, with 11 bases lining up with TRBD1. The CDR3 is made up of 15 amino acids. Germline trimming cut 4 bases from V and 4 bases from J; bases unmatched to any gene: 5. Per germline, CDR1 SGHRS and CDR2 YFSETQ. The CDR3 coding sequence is TGCGCCAGCAGCCTCTGGACAGGGGGCGCAGATACGCAGTATTTT. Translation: CASSLWTGGADTQYF.

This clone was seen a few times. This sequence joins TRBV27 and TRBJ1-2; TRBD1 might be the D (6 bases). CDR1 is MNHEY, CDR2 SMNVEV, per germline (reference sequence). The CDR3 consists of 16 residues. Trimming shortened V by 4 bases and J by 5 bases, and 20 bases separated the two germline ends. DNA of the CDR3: TGTGCCAGCAGTTCAAACCCGGGGACAACAGTTTATGGCTACACCTTC. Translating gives CASSSNPGTTVYGYTF.

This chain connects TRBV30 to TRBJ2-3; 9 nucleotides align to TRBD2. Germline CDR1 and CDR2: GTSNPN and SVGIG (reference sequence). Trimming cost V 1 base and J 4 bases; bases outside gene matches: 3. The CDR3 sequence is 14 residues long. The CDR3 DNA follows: TGTGCCTGGAGTGCTAGCGGGACGGCAGATACGCAGTATTTT. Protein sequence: CAWSASGTADTQYF.

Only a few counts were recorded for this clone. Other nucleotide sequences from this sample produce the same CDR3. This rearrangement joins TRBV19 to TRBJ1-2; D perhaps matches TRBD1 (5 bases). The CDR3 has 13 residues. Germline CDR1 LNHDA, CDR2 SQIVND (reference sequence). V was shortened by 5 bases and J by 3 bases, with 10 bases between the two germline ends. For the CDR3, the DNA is TGTGCCAGTAGTCCCCGGGGGGACTATGGCTACACCTTC. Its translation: CASSPRGDYGYTF.

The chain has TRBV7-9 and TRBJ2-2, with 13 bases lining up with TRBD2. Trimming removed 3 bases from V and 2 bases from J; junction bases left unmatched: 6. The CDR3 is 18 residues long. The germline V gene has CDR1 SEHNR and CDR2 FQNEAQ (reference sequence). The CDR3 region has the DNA TGTGCCAGCAGCTTCCCGACTAGCGGGAGGCTTAACACCGGGGAGCTGTTTTTT. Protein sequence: CASSFPTSGRLNTGELFF.

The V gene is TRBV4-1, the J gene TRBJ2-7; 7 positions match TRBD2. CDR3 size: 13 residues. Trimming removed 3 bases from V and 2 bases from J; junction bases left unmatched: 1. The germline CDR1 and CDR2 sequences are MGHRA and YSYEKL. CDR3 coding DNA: TGCGCCAGCAGCCAGGGGACTACCTACGAGCAGTACGTC. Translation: CASSQGTTYEQYV.

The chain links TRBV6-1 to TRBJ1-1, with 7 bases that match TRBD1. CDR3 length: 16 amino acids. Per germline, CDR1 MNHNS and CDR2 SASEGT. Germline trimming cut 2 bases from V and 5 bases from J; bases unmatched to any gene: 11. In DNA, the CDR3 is TGTGCCAGCAGTGAACGGGAGGGGGCGCTGAGGACTGAAGCTTTCTTT. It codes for CASSEREGALRTEAFF.

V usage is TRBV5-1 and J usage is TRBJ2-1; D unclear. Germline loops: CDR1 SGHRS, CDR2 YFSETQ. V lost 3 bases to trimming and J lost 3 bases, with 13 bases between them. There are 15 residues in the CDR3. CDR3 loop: CASSYEEEVYNEQFF. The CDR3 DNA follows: TGCGCCAGCAGCTACGAAGAGGAAGTCTACAATGAGCAGTTCTTC.

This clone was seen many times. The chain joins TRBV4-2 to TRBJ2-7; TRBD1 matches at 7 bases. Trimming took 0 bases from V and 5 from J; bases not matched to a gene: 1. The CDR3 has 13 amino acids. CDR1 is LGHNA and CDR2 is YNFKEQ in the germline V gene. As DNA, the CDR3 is TGTGCCAGCAGCCAAGAAGGGGGCAACGAGCAGTACTTC. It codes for CASSQEGGNEQYF.

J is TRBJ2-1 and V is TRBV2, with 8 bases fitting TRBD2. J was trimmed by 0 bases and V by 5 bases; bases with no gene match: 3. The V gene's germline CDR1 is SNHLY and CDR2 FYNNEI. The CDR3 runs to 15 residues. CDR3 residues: CASSLGLASYNEQFF. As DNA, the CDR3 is TGTGCCAGCAGTTTAGGACTAGCCTCCTACAATGAGCAGTTCTTC.

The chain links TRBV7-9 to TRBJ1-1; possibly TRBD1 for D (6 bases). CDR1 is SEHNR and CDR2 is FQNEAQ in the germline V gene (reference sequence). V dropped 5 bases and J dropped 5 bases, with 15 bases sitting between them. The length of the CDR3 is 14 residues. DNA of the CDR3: TGTGCCAGCAGCACTACAGGGAGGGATACTGAAGCTTTCTTT. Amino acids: CASSTTGRDTEAFF.

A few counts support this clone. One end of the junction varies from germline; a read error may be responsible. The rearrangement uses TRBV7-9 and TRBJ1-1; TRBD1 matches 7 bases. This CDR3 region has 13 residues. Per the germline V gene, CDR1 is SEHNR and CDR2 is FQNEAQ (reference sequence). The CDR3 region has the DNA TGTTCCAGCAGCCCGACAGGGCAGTCTGAAGCTTTCTTT. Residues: CSSSPTGQSEAFF.

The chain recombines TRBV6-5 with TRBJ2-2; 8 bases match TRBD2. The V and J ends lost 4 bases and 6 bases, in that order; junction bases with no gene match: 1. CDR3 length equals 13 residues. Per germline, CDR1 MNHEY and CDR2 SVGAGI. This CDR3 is CASSSGRAGELFF. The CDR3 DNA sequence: TGTGCCAGCAGTTCCGGGAGGGCCGGGGAGCTGTTTTTT.